Each of the 17 T cell receptor beta chains below was sequenced from the same sample in a study of shared clonotypes between healthy human individuals. Measured with immunoSEQ multiplex PCR; TCRdb has only the in-frame clones, and not every one. The table records a few million clones, just over 90% of them present only once. The source material was naive CD4+ T cells sorted from blood. As for subset: CD45RA+ positively selected. The receptors were gathered from a man younger than 35 in good health.

The rearrangement uses TRBV12-5 and TRBJ1-5; 9 bases are shared with TRBD1. After removal of 0 bases from V and 3 bases from J, the junction contained 9 bases not matched to a gene. Germline V gene lookup returns CDR1 LGHNT and CDR2 FRNRAP. There are 18 residues in the CDR3. In DNA form, the CDR3 reads TGTGCTAGTGGTTTGGTGAACAGGGGGCTGGAAAACAATCAGCCCCAGCATTTT. Amino acids: CASGLVNRGLENNQPQHF.

On this clone: The sample holds other DNA sequences that translate to the same CDR3. The chain couples TRBV10-3 to TRBJ2-3; 7 nucleotides match TRBD1. This CDR3 comprises 14 residues. V was pared by 3 bases and J by 4 bases, with 4 bases of the junction left unmatched. CDR1 and CDR2 from the germline V gene are ENHRY and SYGVKD. CDR3 sequence (DNA): TGTGCCATCAGTGATAGGGGGCTCGCAGATACGCAGTATTTT. Translation gives CAISDRGLADTQYF.

The genes are TRBV5-5 and TRBJ1-2; 9 bases align to TRBD1. Germline V CDR1 and CDR2: SGHKS, YYEKEE (reference sequence). This CDR3 contains 18 residues. V was pared by 1 base and J by 3 bases, with 13 bases of the junction left unmatched. The CDR3 is CASSLTYTGTGTHYGYTF. The CDR3 nucleotides read TGTGCCAGCAGCTTGACCTACACCGGGACAGGGACCCACTATGGCTACACCTTC.

This rearrangement joins TRBV5-4 to TRBJ2-1; D remains ambiguous. CDR3 length equals 14 residues. Looked up from germline, CDR1 is SGHNT and CDR2 is YYREEE (reference sequence). The V end lost 0 bases, the J end lost 7 bases, and 11 bases lay between the germline ends. The CDR3 is CASSLAGGKNEQFF. CDR3 bases: TGTGCCAGCAGCTTGGCAGGTGGGAAGAATGAGCAGTTCTTC.

CDR3 loop: CASSSSSTGGGNQPQHF. DNA of the CDR3: TGTGCCAGCAGTTCCTCTTCGACAGGGGGCGGCAATCAGCCCCAGCATTTT. This chain joins TRBV27 and TRBJ1-5; 10 bases fit TRBD1. The V gene end was trimmed by 4 bases and the J gene end by 2 bases; junction bases not matched to a gene: 8. The germline gives CDR1 MNHEY, CDR2 SMNVEV (reference sequence). The CDR3 extends over 17 amino acids.

The chain combines TRBV27 with TRBJ1-2; D may be TRBD1 (6 bases). V lost 4 bases and J lost 4, with 16 bases in between. Germline lookup yields CDR1 MNHEY and CDR2 SMNVEV (reference sequence). The CDR3 extends over 15 amino acids. CDR3 sequence: CASSSGVLGGYGYTF. For the CDR3, the DNA is TGTGCCAGCAGTTCAGGGGTATTAGGGGGCTATGGCTACACCTTC.

This rearrangement joins TRBV4-1 to TRBJ2-5; tentative D call: TRBD1 (6 bases). The DNA end favors TRBJ2-7, so the J call may be wrong. The CDR3 has 16 residues. CDR1 and CDR2 from the germline V gene are MGHRA and YSYEKL. CDR3 DNA: TGCGCCAGCAGCCAAGGGGCCGGCAGGGGAACCTACGAGCAGTACTTC. It specifies CASSQGAGRGTYEQYF.

CDR3 nucleotides: TGTGCCAGCAGCTTAGGCGAGGCCCCTCATCAGCCCCAGCATTTT. Translating gives CASSLGEAPHQPQHF. The genes are TRBV7-2 and TRBJ1-5, with D unclear. This CDR3 spans 15 amino acids. V gave up 1 base and J gave up 5 bases, with 12 bases separating them. CDR1 SGHTA and CDR2 FQGNSA come from the germline V gene. The full variable domain, with the rest looked up from reference TRBV7-2 and TRBJ1-5, is GAGVSQSPSNKVTEKGKDVELRCDPISGHTALYWYRQSLGQGLEFLIYFQGNSAPDKSGLPSDRFSAERTGGSVSTLTIQRTQQEDSAVYLCASSLGEAPHQPQHFGDGTRLSIL.

This sequence joins TRBV6-5 and TRBJ1-6; D remains unclear. The CDR3 totals 13 residues. Trimming removed 9 bases from V and 9 bases from J, with 15 bases in between. The germline V gene has CDR1 MNHEY and CDR2 SVGAGI. The CDR3: CASGRLNSSPLHF. CDR3 nucleotide sequence: TGTGCCAGTGGGAGGCTAAACAGTTCACCCCTCCACTTT.

The chain recombines TRBV11-2 with TRBJ2-5; 12 nucleotides agree with TRBD2. Germline-derived CDR1 and CDR2 are SGHAT and FQNNGV. Trimming at V came to 5 bases and at J to 2 bases, leaving 3 bases not matched to a gene. The CDR3 has 15 amino acids. In DNA form, the CDR3 reads TGTGCCAGCAGCGCGACTAGCGGGGGACAAGAGACCCAGTACTTC. It yields the protein CASSATSGGQETQYF.

This chain joins TRBV12-5 and TRBJ2-7; 9 nucleotides align to TRBD1. Germline values: CDR1 LGHNT, CDR2 FRNRAP. The junction had 7 bases not matched to a gene; V was cut back by 4 bases and J by 0 bases. The CDR3 length is 16 residues. CDR3 amino acids: CASGSGQGRSSYEQYF. DNA of the CDR3: TGTGCTAGTGGTTCGGGACAGGGAAGGTCCTCCTACGAGCAGTACTTC.

The chain is built from TRBV5-1 and TRBJ1-4, with D possibly matching TRBD1 (5 bases). This CDR3 region has 16 residues. V lost 0 bases and J lost 2, with 11 bases in between. The germline CDR1 and CDR2 sequences are SGHRS and YFSETQ. Here the CDR3 reads CASSLALGTTNEKLFF. CDR3 DNA sequence: TGCGCCAGCAGCTTGGCGCTTGGGACGACTAATGAAAAACTGTTTTTT.

The genes are TRBV18 and TRBJ2-7; no firm D call. Germline-derived CDR1 and CDR2 are KGHSH and LQKENI. Trimming took off 0 bases at V and 2 bases at J, with 14 bases between the two ends. The CDR3 has 16 amino acids. CDR3 residues: CASSPPGYGFPYEQYF. CDR3 in DNA: TGTGCCAGCTCACCACCGGGCTACGGGTTCCCCTACGAGCAGTACTTC.

The genes are TRBV9 and TRBJ2-7, with D perhaps TRBD1 (6 bases). V was shortened by 3 bases and J by 0 bases, with 19 bases between the two germline ends. There are 17 residues in the CDR3. The germline V gene has CDR1 SGDLS and CDR2 YYNGEE. The CDR3 here is CASSAEPSGASSYEQYF. The CDR3 nucleotides are TGTGCCAGCAGCGCAGAACCTTCAGGGGCGAGCTCCTACGAGCAGTACTTC.

The V call is TRBV9, the J call TRBJ2-3, with D maybe TRBD2 (5 bases). Germline values: CDR1 SGDLS, CDR2 YYNGEE. The CDR3 has 13 residues. V lost 7 bases and J lost 5, with 14 bases in between. The CDR3 here is CASGENERDTQYF. The DNA of the CDR3 is TGTGCCAGCGGGGAGAATGAGAGAGATACGCAGTATTTT.

The rearrangement uses TRBV13 and TRBJ2-7, with 7 bases lining up with TRBD2. This CDR3 spans 16 amino acids. CDR1 and CDR2 (germline): PRHDT, FYEKMQ (reference sequence). J lost 0 bases, V lost 1 base, and 6 bases had no gene match. CDR3 amino acids: CASSLAASGTSYEQYF. Written as DNA, the CDR3 is TGTGCCAGCAGCTTAGCGGCTAGCGGAACCTCCTACGAGCAGTACTTC.

This clone was recorded a few times. The chain is built from TRBV19 and TRBJ1-5; D is unclear. The germline CDR1 and CDR2 sequences are LNHDA and SQIVND (reference sequence). The CDR3 covers 14 residues. Trimming shortened V by 6 bases and J by 9 bases, and 18 bases separated the two germline ends. The CDR3 region has the DNA TGTGCCAGTAGAGAGGACGCTCCCGGTGGGCCCCAGCATTTT. Translation gives CASREDAPGGPQHF.